This paragraph reports one T cell receptor (beta chain). Its antigen is undetermined. CD45RO negativity and positive selection for CCR7 defined naive CD8 cells, a population that excluded terminally differentiated effector memory CD45RA+ cells. Every contributor of samples was a Caucasian grown-up residing in Nashville, Tennessee. In germline, CDR1 is SQVTM, CDR2 ANQGSEA. CDR3 length: 14 residues. The V gene lost 5 bases and the J gene lost 2 bases, with 15 bases spanning the gap. This sample is part of a study of shared clonotypes between healthy human individuals. In the study overall: Three plates were used per donor for CD4 naive, three for CD4 memory, two for CD8 naive and one for CD8 memory. Findings and limits, study-wide: Larger estimated richness was generally recorded for naive subsets relative to memory subsets.

The authors distributed each subset's genomic DNA evenly over several immunoSEQ plates. TCRdb keeps only in-frame clones here, not all; method: immunoSEQ multiplex PCR. Here the sample spans about 800,000 clones, 90% to 97% being singletons. Source material: naive CD8+ T cells sorted from blood. This receptor was taken from a man aged 25-40 years in good health. This chain joins TRBV29-1 and TRBJ1-1; TRBD1 is a possible D gene (5 bases). This CDR3 is CSVQGDGLNTEAFF. CDR3 DNA: TGCAGCGTTCAAGGGGACGGGTTAAACACTGAAGCTTTCTTT. Drawing the rest from reference TRBV29-1 and TRBJ1-1, the complete variable domain is SAVISQKPSRDICQRGTSLTIQCQVDSQVTMMFWYRQQPGQSLTLIATANQGSEATYESGFVIDKFPISRPNLTFSTLTVSNMSPEDSSIYLCSVQGDGLNTEAFFGQGTRLTVV.